This TCR beta chain was captured in a study of graft-versus-host responses after intestinal transplantation (TCRdb year 2021). Turning to the overall study: The transplants that recipients got were multivisceral, liver-intestinal, or isolated intestinal. Every recipient was given anti-thymocyte globulin induction, then maintenance tacrolimus and steroids for roughly 3 years. Graft-versus-host and host-versus-graft alloreactive T cell clones were tracked in the graft, circulation and bone marrow after intestinal transplantation using bulk TCR-beta CDR3 sequencing. To identify alloreactive clones, pre-transplant mixed lymphocyte reaction products were sequenced and compared with unstimulated pre-transplant donor and recipient T cells. The cohort enrolled fewer than 25 intestinal transplant recipients including one retransplant, and a few patients lacking pretransplant specimens were excluded. A peak of at least 4% donor T cells among recipient peripheral blood mononuclear cells was the definition used for donor T cell macrochimerism. Rather than being sequenced by the commercial service, samples from a few later patients were sequenced in-house on an Illumina MiSeq and processed with MiXCR.

Cut back by 2 bases and 3 bases, the V and J ends lie 10 bases apart. The CDR3 spans 15 residues, from the cysteine through the phenylalanine. The read is trimmed to its CDR3 DNA, 45 bases read in frame from base 1. CDR1 and CDR2 were assigned from the germline V gene as KGHSH and LQKENI. With respect to this clone: Its antigen is not yet known. Base qualities are missing; no much larger clone stands one base away.

To isolate intraepithelial and lamina propria lymphocytes from graft specimens, dithiothreitol, EDTA incubations and collagenase D digestion were used. Serial intestinal graft biopsy specimens collected up to 600 days after transplant underwent bulk TCR-beta sequencing. What the work shows at the level of the full study, not this receptor alone: The conclusions were limited by the relatively low number and heterogeneity of the intestinal transplant patients. GvH clones were found in recipient bone marrow, and some of the GvH clones appeared earlier in ileal mucosa or blood, which is consistent with an intestinal mucosal origin. Early after transplant, peak levels of circulating GvH clones were associated with declines in HvG clones. In the allografts of patients with donor T cell macrochimerism, GvH to HvG T cell clonal ratios were high.

The method behind the library was the immunoSEQ multiplex PCR assay. For most patients, genomic DNA was subjected to high-throughput TCR-beta CDR3 sequencing by Adaptive Biotechnologies. Regarding the original processing steps: Adaptive's ImmunoSEQ software supplied the TCR sequencing data for around 17 patients, while MiXCR and VDJtools were used to process a few other patients. Because the origin of CDR3 nucleotide sequences shared between donor and recipient could not be assigned, those sequences were removed. Alloreactive clones required at least 2-fold expansion over unstimulated cells and minimum CFSE-low frequency of 0.002% (template counts) or 0.001% (read counts). A clone was considered mappable if detected in the sequenced pre-transplant spleen, lymph node, or MLR CFSE-low populations of the donor or recipient. The cumulative frequency of alloreactive clones was calculated as a percentage of all sequences, weighted by copy number. TCRdb's version of the immuneACCESS table is confined to in-frame rearrangements and falls short of the full clone set. An unresolved V gene accounts for under half of the shortfall where checked; the remainder is of unknown origin. V, J and clone size reflect that table, while D and trimming were determined from the DNA. The sample table lists about 37,000 clones, approximately 90% of them with a count of one. Jointly, the top ten make up more than 15% of the sample.

The sample here was ileum tissue, taken around seven months after intestinal transplant. The clonotype was recovered from a human patient who received an intestinal transplant, so some T cells may come from the graft donor. Recombination connected TRBV18 to TRBJ2-2, with the D gene not confidently named. For the CDR3, the sequence is CASSPLAFDTGELFF. The DNA sequence reads TGTGCCAGCTCACCATTGGCCTTTGACACCGGGGAGCTGTTTTTT.